This T cell receptor (beta chain) was recorded in a study of T cells after somatic rescue of genetic block. This CDR3 comprises 15 residues. In germline, CDR1 is MNHEY, CDR2 SVGAGI. With 5 bases clipped from V and 7 bases from J, the junction kept 8 bases outside the gene matches. The table came from immunoSEQ multiplex PCR; TCRdb's copy has only in-frame clones and leaves some out. The table has 11,000 or so clones, 78% seen once. What was sequenced was peripheral blood mononuclear cells (PBMCs). This chain uses TRBV6-5 with TRBJ2-2; 9 nucleotides agree with TRBD2. The TCR was taken from a boy aged 10-17 years. The CDR3 DNA reads TGTGCCAGCAGTACCGCTAGCGGGGTATACGGGGAGCTGTTTTTT. This codes for CASSTASGVYGELFF.